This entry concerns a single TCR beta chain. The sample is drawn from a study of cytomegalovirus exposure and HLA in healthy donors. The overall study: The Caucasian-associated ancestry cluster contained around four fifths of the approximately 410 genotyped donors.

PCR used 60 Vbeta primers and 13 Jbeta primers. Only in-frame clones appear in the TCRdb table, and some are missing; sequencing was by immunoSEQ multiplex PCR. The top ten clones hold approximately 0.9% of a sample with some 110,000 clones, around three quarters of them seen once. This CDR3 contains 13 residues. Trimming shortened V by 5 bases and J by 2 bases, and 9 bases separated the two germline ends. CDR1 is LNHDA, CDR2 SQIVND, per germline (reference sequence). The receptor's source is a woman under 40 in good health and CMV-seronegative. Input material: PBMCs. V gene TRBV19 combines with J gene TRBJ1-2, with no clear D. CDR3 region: CASSPAGNYGYTF. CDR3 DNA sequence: TGTGCCAGTAGTCCGGCGGGCAACTATGGCTACACCTTC.